This is a list of T cell receptor beta chains from one sample in a study of control samples from healthy donors and cancer patients. TCRdb's copy holds only in-frame clones and misses some; the assay was immunoSEQ multiplex PCR. The data hold about 44,000 clones, with 80% to 90% observed a single time. Sample: PBMCs. The source of these receptors is a woman aged 60-75 years with lung cancer. Both conserved end residues are part of each CDR3. D genes are given only for firm matches. Clone sizes are given selectively: once, few, many, or a class where the clone is expanded.

j_gene	d_gene	v_gene	abundance	CDR3aa	CDR3nt
TRBJ1-6	NA	TRBV28	NA	CASSSGDSPLHF	TGTGCCAGCAGTTCAGGGGATTCACCCCTCCACTTT
TRBJ2-7	TRBD1	TRBV11-1	NA	CASSPGTGWYEQYF	TGTGCCAGCAGCCCCGGGACAGGGTGGTACGAGCAGTACTTC
TRBJ1-5	NA	TRBV2	once	CASSSSGTSKQPQHF	TGTGCCAGCAGTAGTTCCGGGACGTCCAAACAGCCCCAGCATTTT
TRBJ1-1	NA	TRBV6-5	NA	CASSITGLGAFF	TGTGCCAGCAGTATTACAGGGCTCGGGGCTTTCTTT
TRBJ2-3	NA	TRBV21-1	NA	CASSNPGGRERDTQYF	TGTGCCAGCAGCAATCCGGGCGGCAGGGAAAGGGATACGCAGTATTTT
TRBJ2-7	NA	TRBV5-4	once	CASAPGGGRGPYEQYF	TGTGCCAGCGCCCCTGGGGGTGGCAGGGGACCCTACGAGCAGTACTTC
TRBJ1-5	NA	TRBV4-1	NA	CASSPTWGGEQPQHF	TGCGCCAGCAGCCCCACGTGGGGGGGGGAACAGCCCCAGCATTTT
TRBJ2-1	NA	TRBV5-4	NA	CASSLRGGEQFF	TGTGCCAGCAGCCTCAGGGGGGGTGAGCAGTTCTTC
TRBJ1-6	NA	TRBV12-3/TRBV12-4	NA	CASSPVGSPLHF	TGTGCCAGCAGCCCAGTGGGATCACCCCTCCACTTT
TRBJ2-1	NA	TRBV9	NA	CASSLRGYNEQFF	TGTGCCAGCAGCTTGAGGGGCTACAATGAGCAGTTCTTC
TRBJ2-1	NA	TRBV19	few	CASSNLPGDLTDEQFF	TGTGCCAGTAGTAACCTTCCGGGGGATCTTACCGATGAGCAGTTCTTC
TRBJ1-5	TRBD1	TRBV12-5	few	CASGLVRDSGNQPQHF	TGTGCTAGTGGTTTGGTCCGGGACAGTGGGAATCAGCCCCAGCATTTT
TRBJ1-2	TRBD1	TRBV28	once	CASRLTGVGGYTF	TGTGCCAGCAGGTTAACAGGGGTTGGTGGCTACACCTTC
TRBJ1-1	TRBD1	TRBV7-6	NA	CASSSTRGGFRDTEAFF	TGTGCCAGCAGCTCCACGAGAGGGGGCTTTAGGGACACTGAAGCTTTCTTT
TRBJ1-1	NA	TRBV7-9	NA	CASSEPGVTEAFF	TGTGCCAGCAGCGAGCCGGGGGTTACTGAAGCTTTCTTT
TRBJ1-2	NA	TRBV25-1	NA	CASSLQAGGGYTF	TGTGCCAGCAGTCTACAAGCGGGTGGTGGCTACACCTTC
TRBJ2-3	TRBD2	TRBV14	NA	CASSQTGLARAGNTADTQYF	TGTGCCAGCAGCCAGACGGGACTAGCCCGAGCGGGTAACACAGCAGATACGCAGTATTTT
TRBJ1-3	TRBD1	TRBV5-1	NA	CASSLDGTADGNTIYF	TGCGCCAGCAGCTTGGATGGGACAGCGGATGGAAACACCATATATTTT
TRBJ2-3	NA	TRBV12-5	few	CASGFRLTDTQYF	TGTGCTAGTGGTTTCAGACTGACAGATACGCAGTATTTT